The 23 T cell receptor beta chains reported below all come from one sample, sequenced in a study of T cells in tuberculosis. Method: immunoSEQ multiplex PCR; TCRdb's copy keeps in-frame clones and lacks some. The sample consists of 61,000 or so clones, 81% of them appearing once. Cells were sorted from thawed PBMC rested overnight and stained with GMM-loaded CD1B tetramer, viability dye and anti-CD3. C32 glucose monomycolate from Rhodococcus equi was loaded onto the CD1B tetramers. Sequencing was carried out using CD1b-GMM tetramer-negative cells sorted from PBMCs. Every receptor here comes from an adult woman with latent tuberculosis.

The chain links TRBV15 to TRBJ2-7, with 11 bases that match TRBD1. Germline assignment: CDR1 LNHNV and CDR2 YYDKDF (reference sequence). This CDR3 contains 15 residues. V shed 0 bases and J 6 bases; nucleotides not matched to a gene: 4. CDR3 nucleotides: TGTGCCACCAGCAGAGATGGGGGACAGGGGGGCGAGCAGTACTTC. Translated, it gives CATSRDGGQGGEQYF.

In its sample, this clone was seen a few times. The chain recombines TRBV10-2 with TRBJ2-1; TRBD2 matches 10 bases. V lost 7 bases and J lost 7; bases outside the gene matches: 10. CDR3 size: 15 residues. Per germline, CDR1 WSHSY and CDR2 SAAADI. The CDR3 loop is CASKGAGGPNNEQFF. The CDR3 DNA reads as TGCGCCAGCAAGGGAGCGGGAGGGCCGAATAATGAGCAGTTCTTC.

In its sample, this clone was seen a few times. The chain employs TRBV7-9 and TRBJ2-3; 9 bases are a match to TRBD2. J lost 0 bases, V lost 2 bases, and 6 bases had no gene match. Germline V gene data show CDR1 as SEHNR and CDR2 as FQNEAQ (reference sequence). CDR3 size: 17 residues. Here the CDR3 DNA reads TGTGCCAGCAGCTTATTGGGAGGACTAGCGAGCACAGATACGCAGTATTTT. Amino acids: CASSLLGGLASTDTQYF.

The chain combines TRBV28 with TRBJ2-1; TRBD2 matches 7 bases. The germline CDR1 and CDR2 sequences are MDHEN and SYDVKM. The CDR3 has 18 residues. The V and J ends lost 9 bases and 5 bases, in that order; junction bases with no gene match: 22. The DNA for the CDR3 is TGTGCCAGTAGAACGGGACTACTGAGGAGAAGGGGAAACAATGAGCAGTTCTTC. Encoded protein: CASRTGLLRRRGNNEQFF.

The chain carries TRBV13 and TRBJ2-5, with TRBD1 as a possible D gene (6 bases). CDR3 length equals 15 residues. V gave up 8 bases and J gave up 2 bases, with 18 bases separating them. Germline V gene sequence: CDR1 PRHDT, CDR2 FYEKMQ (reference sequence). DNA of the CDR3: TGTGCCAGCGCCATACTAAGAGACAGGCAAGAGACCCAGTACTTC. Protein: CASAILRDRQETQYF.

The rearrangement links TRBV6-6 to TRBJ2-2; 7 bases line up with TRBD1. Per germline, CDR1 MNHNY and CDR2 SVGAGI (reference sequence). The J segment lost 6 bases and the V segment lost 6 bases, leaving 7 bases of the junction unmatched. The CDR3 spans 14 residues. The CDR3 here is CASSQGQRAGELFF. The CDR3 coding sequence is TGTGCCAGCAGCCAGGGACAGAGGGCCGGGGAGCTGTTTTTT.

The chain has TRBV5-8 and TRBJ1-5, with D possibly being TRBD1 (6 bases). The CDR3 loop spans 15 amino acids. V lost 4 bases and J 4 bases, leaving 15 bases between the germline ends. Germline assignment: CDR1 SGHTS and CDR2 YDEGEE. The CDR3 loop reads CASSPDRKGNQPQHF. CDR3 in DNA: TGTGCCAGCAGCCCTGACAGGAAGGGGAATCAGCCCCAGCATTTT.

In its sample, this clone was seen once. The genes are TRBV6-5 and TRBJ2-7; 7 bases map to TRBD1. The CDR3 has 14 residues. Trimming removed 4 bases from V and 0 bases from J; junction bases left unmatched: 3. Germline V lookup: CDR1 MNHEY, CDR2 SVGAGI. This CDR3 is CASSFDRDSYEQYF. DNA of the CDR3: TGTGCCAGCAGTTTCGACAGGGACTCCTACGAGCAGTACTTC.

The genes are TRBV27 and TRBJ1-2; D not resolved. This CDR3 spans 14 amino acids. Germline V gives CDR1 MNHEY, CDR2 SMNVEV (reference sequence). V lost 7 bases and J 1 base, leaving 13 bases between the germline ends. The CDR3, as DNA: TGTGCCAGCAAATTCTCAACAGATAACTATGGCTACACCTTC. Translated: CASKFSTDNYGYTF.

The V and J genes are TRBV6-1 and TRBJ2-1, with 13 positions matching TRBD2. Germline CDR1 MNHNS, CDR2 SASEGT. CDR3 size: 13 residues. V was pared by 7 bases and J by 7 bases, with 1 base of the junction left unmatched. CDR3 DNA sequence: TGTGCCAGCACGGGACTAGCGGGGAATGAGCAGTTCTTC. Its protein product is CASTGLAGNEQFF.

V and J are TRBV11-2 and TRBJ2-7; 14 bases are a match to TRBD2. The CDR3 has 16 amino acids. CDR1 and CDR2 from the germline V gene are SGHAT and FQNNGV. V gave up 5 bases and J gave up 6 bases; unmatched junction bases: 9. CDR3 DNA: TGTGCCAGCAGCCCCCGACTAGCGGGGGGGAAAGGCGAGCAGTACTTC. This translates into CASSPRLAGGKGEQYF.

V and J are TRBV7-2 and TRBJ2-7; 7 nucleotides line up with TRBD2. Germline loops: CDR1 SGHTA, CDR2 FQGNSA. This CDR3 comprises 16 residues. Losses at the gene ends were 1 base for V and 2 bases for J; bases not matched to a gene: 8. The CDR3: CASSLEGASGTYEQYF. The DNA for the CDR3 is TGTGCCAGCAGCTTAGAAGGGGCTAGCGGCACCTACGAGCAGTACTTC.

This rearrangement joins TRBV5-7 to TRBJ1-1, with 7 bases that match TRBD1. TRBV5-7 is annotated as an ORF whose role is uncertain. J gave up 4 bases and V 2 bases, and 8 bases lay outside the gene matches. The CDR3 covers 15 residues. As DNA, the CDR3 is TGTGCCAGCAGCTTAGAGGAGGGGGCGACCACTGAAGCTTTCTTT. It specifies CASSLEEGATTEAFF.

J is TRBJ1-4 and V is TRBV7-2, with a tentative D call TRBD1 (6 bases). The CDR3 covers 14 residues. Trimming pared 1 base from V and 3 bases from J, leaving 6 bases between. Germline V gene lookup returns CDR1 SGHTA and CDR2 FQGNSA. Written as DNA, the CDR3 is TGTGCCAGCAGCTTAGGGGGGCCTAATGAAAAACTGTTTTTT. Its protein product is CASSLGGPNEKLFF.

The V and J genes are TRBV7-9 and TRBJ2-5, with D possibly matching TRBD1 (6 bases). Germline V gene sequence: CDR1 SEHNR, CDR2 FQNEAQ (reference sequence). The CDR3 totals 14 residues. V lost 5 bases and J lost 5, with 15 bases in between. DNA for the CDR3: TGTGCCAGCAGCCGCGGACAGTACGGGGAGACCCAGTACTTC. Translating it yields CASSRGQYGETQYF.

The CDR3 DNA reads as TGTGCCAGCAACCTTCTTGCGGGGGGGCCCGGTACGCAGTATTTT. It specifies CASNLLAGGPGTQYF. V and J are TRBV7-9 and TRBJ2-3; TRBD2 aligns across 9 bases. CDR1 SEHNR and CDR2 FQNEAQ come from the germline V gene (reference sequence). The CDR3 is 15 amino acids. Unmatched junction bases numbered 13, after V lost 7 bases and J lost 8 bases.

On this clone: Other nucleotide sequences from this sample produce the same CDR3. V and J are TRBV5-1 and TRBJ1-6, with 10 bases that match TRBD1. V shed 4 bases and J 10 bases; nucleotides not matched to a gene: 8. The CDR3 is 15 residues long. The germline CDR1 and CDR2 sequences are SGHRS and YFSETQ. CDR3 protein: CASSPRQGAGSPLHF. The CDR3 coding sequence is TGCGCCAGCAGCCCCCGACAGGGGGCAGGCTCACCCCTCCACTTT.

This clone was picked up one time. At one of its ends the junction is not consistent with the germline gene, which may arise from a read error. CDR3 sequence reads: CASRLGAEETQYF. The CDR3 nucleotides read TGTGCCAGCCGTTTGGGGGCGGAAGAGACCCAGTACTTC. The rearrangement links TRBV28 to TRBJ2-5; D is possibly TRBD1 (6 bases). Germline-derived CDR1 and CDR2 are MDHEN and SYDVKM. The CDR3 runs 13 residues.

The genes are TRBV29-1 and TRBJ1-1; a weak D match, TRBD1 (6 bases). Deletions cut 4 bases from V and 7 bases from J, with 10 bases between. The CDR3 extends over 11 amino acids. In germline, CDR1 is SQVTM, CDR2 ANQGSEA. The DNA for the CDR3 is TGCAGCGTTGTAGGGGGGGTTGAAGCTTTCTTT. As protein: CSVVGGVEAFF.

This sequence joins TRBV12-2 and TRBJ1-4; the D call in the table, TRBD1, was not verified against the DNA. TRBV12-2 is a documented pseudogene. This CDR3 is built from 17 residues. CDR3 bases: TGTGCAAGTCGCTTAGCCAGGTTGACCCCAACTAATGAAAAACTGTTTTTT. Protein: CASRLARLTPTNEKLFF.

The genes are TRBV5-1 and TRBJ1-1; tentatively, D is TRBD1 (5 bases). Per the germline V gene, CDR1 is SGHRS and CDR2 is YFSETQ. Trimming removed 3 bases from V and 2 bases from J, with 23 bases in between. This CDR3 is 18 amino acids long. For the CDR3, the DNA is TGCGCCAGCAGCTGGGCTTCGGGAGGGGCGATTCCCAACACTGAAGCTTTCTTT. Its protein product is CASSWASGGAIPNTEAFF.

The count of this clone is one. The same CDR3 is also encoded by other DNA sequences in this sample. The chain recombines TRBV18 with TRBJ1-2; tentative D call: TRBD1 (6 bases). V lost 3 bases to trimming and J lost 6 bases, with 14 bases between them. Germline loops: CDR1 KGHSH, CDR2 LQKENI. CDR3 size: 14 residues. The CDR3 coding sequence is TGTGCCAGCTCACCTGCGAGAGGGGGTAATGGCTACACCTTC. This gives the protein CASSPARGGNGYTF.

V usage is TRBV28 and J usage is TRBJ2-1, with a possible D match to TRBD1 (6 bases). The CDR3 consists of 16 residues. V shed 3 bases and J shed 2 bases, with 14 bases lying between them. CDR1 MDHEN and CDR2 SYDVKM come from the germline V gene. CDR3 sequence (DNA): TGTGCCAGCAGTTTCTACAGGGTCGGTGCCTACAATGAGCAGTTCTTC. Protein sequence: CASSFYRVGAYNEQFF.